These 28 T cell receptor beta chains originate from one sample sequenced in a study of T-cell memory formation after mild COVID-19. TCRdb itself ran the 5' RACE reads through MiXCR, one entry per CDR3 protein. Of around 450,000 distinct CDR3 sequences in the sample, roughly a quarter were seen once. The sample taken for sequencing was PBMCs or a T cell subset sorted from them (not recorded which). All receptors come from an adult woman who had mild COVID-19 (a few samples of this study predate the infection). Cell type and time point are not known.

This sequence joins TRBV6-1 and TRBJ1-1; 7 bases line up with TRBD1. Trimming at V came to 4 bases and at J to 5 bases, leaving 13 bases not matched to a gene. CDR1 and CDR2 from the germline V gene are MNHNS and SASEGT. This CDR3 spans 16 amino acids. The DNA of the CDR3 is TGTGCCAGCAGTGCCTCGCGGGGACAGTCGGTGACTGAAGCTTTCTTT. Amino acid sequence: CASSASRGQSVTEAFF.

This clonotype has more than one count but fewer than ten. The chain has TRBV12-3 or TRBV12-4 and TRBJ1-2; 9 nucleotides line up with TRBD1. The CDR3 spans 14 residues. The V and J ends lost 6 bases and 7 bases, in that order; junction bases with no gene match: 9. This chain's CDR3 is CASRQPGQGIGYTF. The DNA of the CDR3 is TGTGCCAGCAGGCAACCGGGACAGGGAATTGGCTACACCTTC.

This clonotype was detected a few times. The J gene is TRBJ2-5, the V gene TRBV7-6, with a possible D match to TRBD1 (6 bases). Germline CDR1 is SGHVS and CDR2 is FNYEAQ. The CDR3 extends over 19 amino acids. V gave up 5 bases and J gave up 2 bases, with 27 bases separating them. The CDR3 coding sequence is TGTGCCAGCAGCCGAGCCATGTCCGGGACACCCCAATCACAAGAGACCCAGTACTTC. As protein: CASSRAMSGTPQSQETQYF.

This clonotype came up a few times. This chain connects TRBV6-2 or TRBV6-3 to TRBJ2-7; 7 bases match TRBD1. This CDR3 is 15 amino acids long. Per the germline V gene, CDR1 is MNHEY and CDR2 is SVGEGT. The junction had 6 bases not matched to a gene; V was cut back by 0 bases and J by 4 bases. CDR3 DNA sequence: TGTGCCAGCAGTTACTCGGACAGGACTCATTACGAGCAGTACTTC. It yields the protein CASSYSDRTHYEQYF.

Ten or more counts support this clonotype. The chain has TRBV5-6 and TRBJ2-1; weak D call: TRBD1 (5 bases). There are 15 residues in the CDR3. CDR1 and CDR2 (germline): SGHDT, YYEEEE. Trimming removed 4 bases from V and 3 bases from J, with 14 bases in between. The CDR3 region is CASSLSGRDYNEQFF. CDR3 sequence (DNA): TGTGCCAGCAGCCTCTCAGGCAGGGACTACAATGAGCAGTTCTTC.

J is TRBJ2-3 and V is TRBV20-1; D could derive from TRBD1 or TRBD2 (5 bases each). Germline values: CDR1 DFQATT, CDR2 SNEGSKA (reference sequence). V was cut by 1 base and J by 1 base, with 15 bases left in between. The CDR3 consists of 16 residues. As DNA, the CDR3 is TGCAGTGCTAGAGGACGCACGAGGGGCCGCACAGATACGCAGTATTTT. This gives the protein CSARGRTRGRTDTQYF.

This clonotype showed up just once. The chain combines TRBV12-3 or TRBV12-4 with TRBJ1-1; possibly TRBD1 for D (5 bases). The CDR3 spans 15 residues. Trimming removed 6 bases at V and 4 bases at J, with 18 bases between. Here the CDR3 reads CASSPRAGLSTEAFF. CDR3 DNA: TGTGCCAGCAGCCCCCGTGCAGGGCTGAGCACTGAAGCTTTCTTT.

This clonotype was recorded a few times. V and J are TRBV7-9 and TRBJ2-3; D is unclear. This CDR3 comprises 16 residues. Between the trimmed V and J ends, which lost 2 bases and 5 bases, there was a span of 17 bases. The V gene's germline CDR1 is SEHNR and CDR2 FQNEAQ (reference sequence). The CDR3 nucleotides read TGTGCCAGCAGCTTATCGCTAGGCCTTTCACTAGATACGCAGTATTTT. The encoded protein is CASSLSLGLSLDTQYF.

The chain combines TRBV5-6 with TRBJ1-1; D might be TRBD1 (5 bases). The CDR3 sequence is 14 residues long. Germline-derived CDR1 and CDR2 are SGHDT and YYEEEE. Between the trimmed V and J ends, which lost 4 bases and 2 bases, there was a span of 12 bases. The CDR3 loop reads CASSPGHGNTEAFF. DNA of the CDR3: TGTGCCAGCAGCCCCGGACACGGCAACACTGAAGCTTTCTTT.

This rearrangement joins TRBV7-9 to TRBJ1-2; D remains unclear. V was clipped by 1 base and J by 8 bases, with 20 bases between them. The CDR3 extends over 16 amino acids. The V gene's germline CDR1 is SEHNR and CDR2 FQNEAQ (reference sequence). For the CDR3, the DNA is TGTGCCAGCAGCTTAGGGTATGCCGCGTCGAGAGACGGCTACACCTTC. The encoded protein is CASSLGYAASRDGYTF. Based on the CDR3 plus reference TRBV7-9 and TRBJ1-2, the full variable domain is DTGVSQNPRHKITKRGQNVTFRCDPISEHNRLYWYRQTLGQGPEFLTYFQNEAQLEKSRLLSDRFSAERPKGSFSTLEIQRTEQGDSAMYLCASSLGYAASRDGYTFGSGTRLTVV.

This clonotype was seen a few times. J is TRBJ1-5 and V is TRBV24-1; no reliable D call. The germline V gene has CDR1 KGHDR and CDR2 SFDVKD. The CDR3 totals 12 residues. V lost 6 bases and J 2 bases, leaving 4 bases between the germline ends. CDR3 DNA: TGTGCCACCAGTTCGGGCAATCAGCCCCAGCATTTT. As protein: CATSSGNQPQHF.

The chain carries TRBV5-1 and TRBJ1-2; D is possibly TRBD1 (6 bases). The V end was cut by 3 bases, the J end by 0 bases, with 15 bases between. The CDR3 runs to 16 residues. Germline lookup yields CDR1 SGHRS and CDR2 YFSETQ. The CDR3 DNA reads as TGCGCCAGCAGCTCCGACAGGATATCATCTAACTATGGCTACACCTTC. This codes for CASSSDRISSNYGYTF.

This clonotype was seen more than once but under ten times. This chain joins TRBV29-1 and TRBJ2-1; TRBD2 matches 7 bases. Trimming at V came to 8 bases and at J to 2 bases, leaving 3 bases not matched to a gene. Per germline, CDR1 SQVTM and CDR2 ANQGSEA. This CDR3 has 12 residues. The CDR3 DNA sequence: TGCAGCTCCGGGGGGACCTACAATGAGCAGTTCTTC. Its translation is CSSGGTYNEQFF.

In this sample, this clonotype turned up a few times. The rearrangement joins TRBV6-2 or TRBV6-3 to TRBJ1-5; 7 bases map to TRBD1. V shed 2 bases and J 5 bases; nucleotides not matched to a gene: 12. The CDR3 is made up of 17 amino acids. Germline lookup yields CDR1 MNHEY and CDR2 SVGEGT. This chain's CDR3 is CASSYPTGTEGYQPQHF. The CDR3 DNA reads as TGTGCCAGCAGTTACCCGACCGGGACAGAAGGATATCAGCCCCAGCATTTT.

This clonotype appeared once. The CDR3 DNA reads as TGTGCAAGTCGCGATGGCGGGACAGATGAAAAACTGTTTTTT. Amino acids: CASRDGGTDEKLFF. The chain couples TRBV12-2 to TRBJ1-4; the table's D gene call, TRBD1, was not cross checked with the DNA. TRBV12-2 is termed a pseudogene. CDR3 length: 14 amino acids.

The chain has TRBV19 and TRBJ2-3, with D maybe TRBD2 (6 bases). V was shortened by 3 bases and J by 6 bases, with 22 bases between the two germline ends. CDR3 length equals 17 residues. The germline V gene has CDR1 LNHDA and CDR2 SQIVND (reference sequence). CDR3 DNA sequence: TGTGCCAGTAGTATTTCAGCAGTGGGAACGGGGGTGGATACGCAGTATTTT. It codes for CASSISAVGTGVDTQYF. The complete variable domain, with remaining parts taken from reference TRBV19 and TRBJ2-3, reads DGGITQSPKYLFRKEGQNVTLSCEQNLNHDAMYWYRQDPGQGLRLIYYSQIVNDFQKGDIAEGYSVSREKKESFPLTVTSAQKNPTAFYLCASSISAVGTGVDTQYFGPGTRLTVL.

The V and J genes are TRBV2 and TRBJ2-4; D perhaps matches TRBD2 (6 bases). V dropped 3 bases and J dropped 0 bases, with 9 bases sitting between them. CDR1 and CDR2 (germline): SNHLY, FYNNEI. The CDR3 runs 15 residues. CDR3 sequence reads: CASSEGLLAKNIQYF. CDR3 sequence (DNA): TGTGCCAGCAGTGAGGGACTGCTAGCCAAAAACATTCAGTACTTC.

The sample holds a few counts of this clonotype. The V call is TRBV7-2, the J call TRBJ2-1, with D perhaps being TRBD1 or TRBD2 (6 bases each). The CDR3 consists of 13 residues. The V end lost 3 bases, the J end lost 6 bases, and 9 bases lay between the germline ends. The germline CDR1 and CDR2 sequences are SGHTA and FQGNSA. In nucleotides, the CDR3 is TGTGCCAGCAGCTTTAGGGGGGTCAATGAGCAGTTCTTC. The encoded protein is CASSFRGVNEQFF.

The V and J genes are TRBV18 and TRBJ2-5; TRBD2 agrees at 8 bases. Germline trimming cut 0 bases from V and 4 bases from J; bases unmatched to any gene: 1. The CDR3 covers 14 residues. Germline CDR1 and CDR2: KGHSH and LQKENI. The CDR3, as DNA: TGTGCCAGCTCACCACCGAGCGGGAGAGAGACCCAGTACTTC. This encodes CASSPPSGRETQYF.

This clonotype was seen a few times. The chain employs TRBV5-1 and TRBJ2-3; TRBD2 matches at 8 bases. Losses at the gene ends were 4 bases for V and 3 bases for J; bases not matched to a gene: 7. The CDR3 extends over 15 amino acids. Germline V CDR1 and CDR2: SGHRS, YFSETQ. In DNA form, the CDR3 reads TGCGCCAGCAGCCAGGGACTAGTTGGTACAGATACGCAGTATTTT. Amino acid sequence: CASSQGLVGTDTQYF.

This clonotype was seen a handful of times. V and J are TRBV29-1 and TRBJ2-7; TRBD1 matches 11 bases. The CDR3 extends over 15 amino acids. The V gene end was trimmed by 3 bases and the J gene end by 3 bases; junction bases not matched to a gene: 7. Germline V gives CDR1 SQVTM, CDR2 ANQGSEA. DNA of the CDR3: TGCAGCGTTGATCTAGGGACAGGGGGTAGCTACGAGCAGTACTTC. It yields the protein CSVDLGTGGSYEQYF.

This clonotype came up a few times. The chain joins TRBV29-1 to TRBJ1-1; no definite D call. The ends were cut back, 4 bases at V and 4 bases at J, with 19 bases in the middle. The CDR3 covers 15 residues. Looked up from germline, CDR1 is SQVTM and CDR2 is ANQGSEA. In nucleotides, the CDR3 is TGCAGCGTTGGGTATGGCCGGGAGGTGGGCACTGAAGCTTTCTTT. Residues: CSVGYGREVGTEAFF.

This clonotype has only a few counts. The chain combines TRBV29-1 with TRBJ2-7, with unresolved D. The V end was cut by 4 bases, the J end by 7 bases, with 14 bases between. CDR3 length equals 12 residues. CDR1 is SQVTM, CDR2 ANQGSEA, per germline. CDR3 in DNA: TGCAGCGTTGGCGAGTTGGCCACAGAGCAGTACTTC. Its translation: CSVGELATEQYF.

This chain connects TRBV7-9 to TRBJ2-2; 7 bases agree with TRBD2. Looked up from germline, CDR1 is SEHNR and CDR2 is FQNEAQ (reference sequence). V shed 11 bases and J 0 bases; nucleotides not matched to a gene: 6. CDR3 length: 14 residues. The CDR3 coding sequence is TGTGCCTGGGATCTAGCGGCGAACACCGGGGAGCTGTTTTTT. Protein: CAWDLAANTGELFF.

This chain uses TRBV30 with TRBJ2-5; no reliable D call. In germline, CDR1 is GTSNPN, CDR2 SVGIG (reference sequence). The V and J ends lost 1 base and 2 bases respectively, with 8 bases between them. The CDR3 totals 13 residues. The CDR3 region is CAWSGGPQETQYF. CDR3 nucleotide sequence: TGTGCCTGGAGTGGTGGACCACAAGAGACCCAGTACTTC.

J is TRBJ1-2 and V is TRBV18; D gene uncertain. Germline CDR1 reads KGHSH; CDR2 reads LQKENI. With 0 bases removed from V and 7 bases from J, the gap between germline ends came to 9 bases. This CDR3 has 13 residues. The CDR3 DNA follows: TGTGCCAGCTCACCACCGATATCTACTGGCTACACCTTC. It translates to CASSPPISTGYTF.

This clonotype has a count of ten or more. The chain links TRBV12-3 or TRBV12-4 to TRBJ1-1, with 9 bases lining up with TRBD1. Unmatched junction bases numbered 1, after V lost 2 bases and J lost 6 bases. The length of the CDR3 is 13 residues. In nucleotides, the CDR3 is TGTGCCAGCAGTTTACGACAGGGGGCTGAAGCTTTCTTT. It is translated as CASSLRQGAEAFF.

The CDR3 region is CASSSTGRMNTEAFF. Here the CDR3 DNA reads TGTGCCAGCAGTTCAACAGGGAGGATGAACACTGAAGCTTTCTTT. This sequence joins TRBV6-5 and TRBJ1-1; possible D gene TRBD1, 6 bases. CDR1 is MNHEY and CDR2 is SVGAGI in the germline V gene. Trimming took 4 bases from V and 0 from J, leaving 12 bases between them. The CDR3 has 15 residues.